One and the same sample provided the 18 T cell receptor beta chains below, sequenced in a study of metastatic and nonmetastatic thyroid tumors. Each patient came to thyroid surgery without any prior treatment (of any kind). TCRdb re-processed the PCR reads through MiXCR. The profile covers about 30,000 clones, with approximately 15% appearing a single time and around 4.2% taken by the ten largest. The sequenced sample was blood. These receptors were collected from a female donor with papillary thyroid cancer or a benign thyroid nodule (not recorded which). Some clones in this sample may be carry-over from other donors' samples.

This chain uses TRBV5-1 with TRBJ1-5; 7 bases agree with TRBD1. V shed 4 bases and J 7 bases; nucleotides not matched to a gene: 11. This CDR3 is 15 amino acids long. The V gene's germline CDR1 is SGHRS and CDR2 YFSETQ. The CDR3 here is CASSPDYRGGQPQHF. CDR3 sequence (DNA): TGCGCCAGCAGCCCGGACTACAGGGGTGGCCAGCCCCAGCATTTT.

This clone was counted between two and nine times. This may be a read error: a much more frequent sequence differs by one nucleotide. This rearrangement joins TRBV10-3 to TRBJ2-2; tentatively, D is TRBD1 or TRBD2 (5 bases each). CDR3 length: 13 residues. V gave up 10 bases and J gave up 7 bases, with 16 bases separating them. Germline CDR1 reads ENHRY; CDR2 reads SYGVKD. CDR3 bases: TGTGCCACGGGACCGGAGTGGTTCGGGGAGCTGTTTTTT. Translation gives CATGPEWFGELFF.

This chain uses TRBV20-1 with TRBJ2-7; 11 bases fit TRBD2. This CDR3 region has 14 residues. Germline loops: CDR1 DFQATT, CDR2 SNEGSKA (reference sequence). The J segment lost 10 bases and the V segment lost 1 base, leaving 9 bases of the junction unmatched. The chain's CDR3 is CSARGGTSGYYQYF. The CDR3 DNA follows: TGCAGTGCTAGAGGGGGGACTAGCGGCTACTATCAGTACTTC.

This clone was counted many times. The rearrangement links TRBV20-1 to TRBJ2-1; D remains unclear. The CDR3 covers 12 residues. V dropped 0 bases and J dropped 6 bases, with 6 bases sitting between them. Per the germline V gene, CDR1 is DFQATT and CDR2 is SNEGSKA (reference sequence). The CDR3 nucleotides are TGCAGTGCTAGAGATCCCCGCAATGAGCAGTTCTTC. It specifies CSARDPRNEQFF.

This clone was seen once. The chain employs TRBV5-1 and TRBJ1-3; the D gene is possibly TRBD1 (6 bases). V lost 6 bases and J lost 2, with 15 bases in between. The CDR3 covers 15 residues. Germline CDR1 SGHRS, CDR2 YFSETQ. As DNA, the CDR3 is TGCGCCAGCACGGGTCAGGGGACGGCTGGAAACACCATATATTTT. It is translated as CASTGQGTAGNTIYF.

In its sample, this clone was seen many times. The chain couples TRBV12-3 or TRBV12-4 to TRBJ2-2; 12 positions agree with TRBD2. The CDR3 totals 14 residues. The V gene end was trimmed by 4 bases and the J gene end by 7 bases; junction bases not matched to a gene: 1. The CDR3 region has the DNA TGTGCCAGCAGTTCGACTAGCGGGAGCGGGGAGCTGTTTTTT. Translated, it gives CASSSTSGSGELFF.

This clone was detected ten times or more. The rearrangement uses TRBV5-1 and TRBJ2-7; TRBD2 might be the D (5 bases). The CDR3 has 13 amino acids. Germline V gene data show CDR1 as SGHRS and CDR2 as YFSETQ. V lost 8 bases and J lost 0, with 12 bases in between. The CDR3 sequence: CASKRTASYEQYF. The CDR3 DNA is TGCGCCAGTAAAAGGACTGCCTCCTACGAGCAGTACTTC.

This chain's CDR3 is CASMSGLSGNTIYF. The CDR3 DNA reads TGTGCCAGCATGTCCGGGCTGTCTGGAAACACCATATATTTT. V usage is TRBV28 and J usage is TRBJ1-3; D gene uncertain. The germline gives CDR1 MDHEN, CDR2 SYDVKM. V lost 7 bases and J lost 1, with 11 bases in between. The CDR3 length is 14 residues.

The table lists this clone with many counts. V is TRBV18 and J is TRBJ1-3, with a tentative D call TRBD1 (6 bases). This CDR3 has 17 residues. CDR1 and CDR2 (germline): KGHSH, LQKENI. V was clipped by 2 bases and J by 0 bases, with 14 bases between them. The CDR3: CASSPETGTNSGNTIYF. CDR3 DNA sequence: TGTGCCAGCTCACCAGAGACCGGGACAAACTCTGGAAACACCATATATTTT.

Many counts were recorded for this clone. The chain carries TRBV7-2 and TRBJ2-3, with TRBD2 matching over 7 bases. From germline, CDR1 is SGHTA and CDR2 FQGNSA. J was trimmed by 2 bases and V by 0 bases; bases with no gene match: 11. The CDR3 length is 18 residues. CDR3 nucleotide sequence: TGTGCCAGCAGCTTAGCGGGGGAGGGCGGGATTCACACAGATACGCAGTATTTT. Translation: CASSLAGEGGIHTDTQYF.

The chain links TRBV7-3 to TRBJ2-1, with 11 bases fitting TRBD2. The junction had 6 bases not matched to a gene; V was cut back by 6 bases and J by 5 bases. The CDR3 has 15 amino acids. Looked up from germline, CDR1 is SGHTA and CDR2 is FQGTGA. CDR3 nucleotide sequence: TGTGCCAGCAGAATGGGACTAGCGGTACACAATGAGCAGTTCTTC. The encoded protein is CASRMGLAVHNEQFF.

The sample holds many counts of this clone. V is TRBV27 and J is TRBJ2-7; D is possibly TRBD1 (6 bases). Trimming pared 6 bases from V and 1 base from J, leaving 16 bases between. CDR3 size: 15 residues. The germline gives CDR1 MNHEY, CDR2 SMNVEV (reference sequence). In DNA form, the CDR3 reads TGTGCCAGCAGGGCTAGCAGGGGCGGGTCCTACGAGCAGTACTTC. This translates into CASRASRGGSYEQYF.

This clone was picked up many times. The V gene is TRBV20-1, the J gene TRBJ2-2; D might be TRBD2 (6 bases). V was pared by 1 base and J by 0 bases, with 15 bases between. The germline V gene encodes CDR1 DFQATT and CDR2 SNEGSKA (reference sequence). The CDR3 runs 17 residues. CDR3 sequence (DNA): TGCAGTGCTAGAGTTCCCCTCCTAGCGACGAACACCGGGGAGCTGTTTTTT. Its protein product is CSARVPLLATNTGELFF.

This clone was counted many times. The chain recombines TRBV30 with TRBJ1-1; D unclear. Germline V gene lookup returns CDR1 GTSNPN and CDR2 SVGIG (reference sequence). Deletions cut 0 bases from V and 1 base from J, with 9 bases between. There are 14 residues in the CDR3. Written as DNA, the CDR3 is TGTGCCTGGAGTGTACGGCCATGGAACACTGAAGCTTTCTTT. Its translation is CAWSVRPWNTEAFF.

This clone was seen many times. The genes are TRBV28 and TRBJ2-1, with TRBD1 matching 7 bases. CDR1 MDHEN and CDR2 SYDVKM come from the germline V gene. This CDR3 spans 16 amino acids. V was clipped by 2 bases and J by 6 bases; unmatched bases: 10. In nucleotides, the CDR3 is TGTGCCAGCAGTTTACCGGGGACAGTGACCTTCAATGAGCAGTTCTTC. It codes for CASSLPGTVTFNEQFF. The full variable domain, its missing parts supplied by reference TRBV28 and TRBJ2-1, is DVKVTQSSRYLVKRTGEKVFLECVQDMDHENMFWYRQDPGLGLRLIYFSYDVKMKEKGDIPEGYSVSREKKERFSLILESASTNQTSMYLCASSLPGTVTFNEQFFGPGTRLTVL.

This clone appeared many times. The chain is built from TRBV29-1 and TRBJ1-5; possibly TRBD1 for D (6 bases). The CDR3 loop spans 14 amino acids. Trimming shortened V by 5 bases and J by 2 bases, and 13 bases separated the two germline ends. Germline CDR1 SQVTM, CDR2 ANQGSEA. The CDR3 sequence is CSVQQGYGNQPQHF. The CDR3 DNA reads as TGCAGCGTTCAACAGGGATACGGCAATCAGCCCCAGCATTTT.

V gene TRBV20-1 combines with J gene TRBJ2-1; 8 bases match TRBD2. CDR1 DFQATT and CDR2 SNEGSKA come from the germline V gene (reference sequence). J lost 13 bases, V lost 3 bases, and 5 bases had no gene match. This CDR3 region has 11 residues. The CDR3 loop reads CSASELAEQFF. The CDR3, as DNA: TGCAGTGCTAGTGAACTAGCGGAACAGTTCTTC.

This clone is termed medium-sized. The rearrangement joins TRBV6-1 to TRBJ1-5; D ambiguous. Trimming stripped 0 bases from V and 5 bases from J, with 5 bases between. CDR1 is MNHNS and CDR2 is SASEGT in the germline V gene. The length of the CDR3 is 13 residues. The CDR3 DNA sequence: TGTGCCAGCAGTGAAGCGGGCTATCAGCCCCAGCATTTT. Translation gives CASSEAGYQPQHF.